This T cell receptor (beta chain) originates from a study of T cells in Graves' hyperthyroidism and ophthalmopathy. Findings of the study overall: Blood also contained most expanded thyroid clonotypes above 0.001. Onset of ophthalmopathy came a median around 6.2 months after the model predicted it.

Calling Graves' hyperthyroidism stable meant ophthalmopathy did not progress within 18 months. The study based diagnoses on clinical symptoms, serum thyroxine and TRAb, thyroid ultrasound and orbital computed tomography. Remarks on this clonotype: Its antigen is as yet unknown.

The source material, RNA transcripts, was used to amplify TCR beta CDR3 regions. In the first-round RT-PCR of the TCR CDR3, the HTBI primer set was used. TCRdb re-analysed the multiplex PCR reads in MiXCR, keeping a single row per CDR3 protein. The data hold about 320,000 distinct CDR3 sequences, with around 16% observed a single time. The V gene's germline CDR1 is MNHEY and CDR2 SMNVEV (reference sequence). V shed 3 bases and J shed 8 bases, with 8 bases lying between them. The CDR3 length is 12 residues. The sequenced material came from blood. The rearrangement joins TRBV27 to TRBJ2-1; no clear D gene. The origin of this receptor is a man younger than 45 with Graves' hyperthyroidism. The CDR3 loop reads CASSFREHEQFF. The CDR3 DNA reads TGTGCCAGCAGTTTTAGGGAACATGAGCAGTTCTTC.